This T cell receptor beta chain was found in a study of regulatory T cells in long-lasting Graves disease. CDR3 regions were amplified by Arm-PCR using iRepertoire HTBI primers to build TCR beta libraries. Methods used by the authors: Identification of gene segments yielded some 61 TRBV and about 14 TRBJ across samples. TCRdb redid the calling of the multiplex PCR reads with MiXCR, one entry per CDR3 protein. TCRdb, not the authors, supplied the V and J calls. The sample includes around 400,000 distinct CDR3 sequences, over 20% seen only once; the top ten take 13% to 15%. This clonotype was seen repeatedly, ten times or more. Its antigen is unidentified. Sample time point: persistent/refractory GD, antithyroid drugs over 5 years with positive TRAb. PBMC RNA was the source of the TCR library. Germline assignment: CDR1 SQVTM and CDR2 ANQGSEA. The CDR3 extends over 15 amino acids. The J segment lost 5 bases and the V segment lost 0 bases, leaving 5 bases of the junction unmatched.

General study results and limits: Repertoires from persistent disease leaned toward TRBV28, TRBJ1-2 and TRBJ2-5. Persistent patients shared more public clonotypes (approximately 2,800) than new patients (roughly 1,000).

This receptor was identified in a female donor with Graves disease. The V and J genes are TRBV29-1 and TRBJ2-5; 11 positions match TRBD2. Sample: peripheral blood mononuclear cells (PBMCs), taken when the disease was refractory, from a patient treated with antithyroid drugs. CDR3: CSVEDLTSGIETQYF. CDR3 sequence (DNA): TGCAGCGTTGAAGATCTGACTAGCGGGATCGAGACCCAGTACTTC. Based on the CDR3 plus reference TRBV29-1 and TRBJ2-5, the full variable domain is SAVISQKPSRDICQRGTSLTIQCQVDSQVTMMFWYRQQPGQSLTLIATANQGSEATYESGFVIDKFPISRPNLTFSTLTVSNMSPEDSSIYLCSVEDLTSGIETQYFGPGTRLLVL.